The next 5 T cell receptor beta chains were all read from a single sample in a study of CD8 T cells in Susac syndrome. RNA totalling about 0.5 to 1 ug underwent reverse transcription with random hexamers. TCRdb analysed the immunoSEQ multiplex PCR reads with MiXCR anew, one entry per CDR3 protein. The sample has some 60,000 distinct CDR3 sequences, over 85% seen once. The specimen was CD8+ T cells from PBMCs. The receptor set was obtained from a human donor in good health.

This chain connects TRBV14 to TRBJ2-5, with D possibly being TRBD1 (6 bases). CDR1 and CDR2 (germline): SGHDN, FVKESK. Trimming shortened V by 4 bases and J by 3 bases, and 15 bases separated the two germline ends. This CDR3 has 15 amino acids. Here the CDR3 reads CASSPGWAGEETQYF. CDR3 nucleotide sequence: TGTGCCAGCAGCCCTGGGTGGGCAGGGGAAGAGACCCAGTACTTC.

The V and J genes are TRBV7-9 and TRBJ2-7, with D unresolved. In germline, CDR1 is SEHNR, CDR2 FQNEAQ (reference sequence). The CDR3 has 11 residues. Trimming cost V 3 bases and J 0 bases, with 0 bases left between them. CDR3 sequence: CASSFSYEQYF. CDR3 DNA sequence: TGTGCCAGCAGCTTCTCCTACGAGCAGTACTTC.

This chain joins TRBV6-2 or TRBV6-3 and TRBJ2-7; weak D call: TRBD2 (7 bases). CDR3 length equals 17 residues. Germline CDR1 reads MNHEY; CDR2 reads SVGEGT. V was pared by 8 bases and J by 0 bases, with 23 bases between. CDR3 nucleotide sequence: TGTGCCAGCGAAACCGGGGGGCCGACCGGGTTCTCCTACGAGCAGTACTTC. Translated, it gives CASETGGPTGFSYEQYF.

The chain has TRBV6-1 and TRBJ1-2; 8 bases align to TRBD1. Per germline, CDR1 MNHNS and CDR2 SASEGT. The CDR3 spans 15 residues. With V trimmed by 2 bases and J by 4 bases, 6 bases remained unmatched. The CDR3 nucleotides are TGTGCCAGCAGTGAACCGGACAGGGCTAGCTATGGCTACACCTTC. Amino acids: CASSEPDRASYGYTF.

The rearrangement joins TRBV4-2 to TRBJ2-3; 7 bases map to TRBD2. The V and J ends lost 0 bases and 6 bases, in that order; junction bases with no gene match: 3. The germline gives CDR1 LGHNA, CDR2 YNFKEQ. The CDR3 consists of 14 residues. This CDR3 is CASSQDVGGDTQYF. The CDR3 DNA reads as TGTGCCAGCAGCCAAGATGTCGGGGGGGATACGCAGTATTTT.